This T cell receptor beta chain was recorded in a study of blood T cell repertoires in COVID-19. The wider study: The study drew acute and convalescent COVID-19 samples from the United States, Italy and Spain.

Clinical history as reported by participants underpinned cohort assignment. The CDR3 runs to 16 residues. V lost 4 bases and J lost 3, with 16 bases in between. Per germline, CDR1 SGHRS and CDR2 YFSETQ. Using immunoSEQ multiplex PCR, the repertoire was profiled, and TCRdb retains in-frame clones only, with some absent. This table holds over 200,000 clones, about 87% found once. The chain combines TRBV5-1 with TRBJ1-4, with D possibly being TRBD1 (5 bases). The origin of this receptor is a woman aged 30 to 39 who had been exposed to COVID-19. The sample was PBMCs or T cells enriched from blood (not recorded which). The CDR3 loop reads CASSLNRQQANEKLFF. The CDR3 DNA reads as TGCGCCAGCAGCCTAAACCGACAGCAAGCTAATGAAAAACTGTTTTTT.